This T cell receptor beta chain was obtained from a study of human thymus T cells. Profiling relied on immunoSEQ multiplex PCR, and the TCRdb table lists in-frame clones only, not all of them. Found here are 57,000 or so clones, around 94% of them singletons; the top ten hold around 6%. This CDR3 comprises 12 residues. V was trimmed by 3 bases and J by 7 bases, leaving 4 bases between them. CDR1 is SGHTA and CDR2 is FQGNSA in the germline V gene. Serving as donors were healthy Finnish infants, each of whom was having open corrective surgery for congenital heart defects. The chain couples TRBV7-2 to TRBJ1-6, with D unclear. This TCR derives from a boy younger than two with a congenital heart defect but otherwise immunologically healthy. The sample consisted of blood. CDR3 in amino acids: CASSFLNSPLHF. The CDR3 DNA reads TGTGCCAGCAGCTTTCTCAATTCACCCCTCCACTTT. Looking up the rest from reference TRBV7-2 and TRBJ1-6 gives the full variable domain: GAGVSQSPSNKVTEKGKDVELRCDPISGHTALYWYRQSLGQGLEFLIYFQGNSAPDKSGLPSDRFSAERTGGSVSTLTIQRTQQEDSAVYLCASSFLNSPLHFGNGTRLTVT.